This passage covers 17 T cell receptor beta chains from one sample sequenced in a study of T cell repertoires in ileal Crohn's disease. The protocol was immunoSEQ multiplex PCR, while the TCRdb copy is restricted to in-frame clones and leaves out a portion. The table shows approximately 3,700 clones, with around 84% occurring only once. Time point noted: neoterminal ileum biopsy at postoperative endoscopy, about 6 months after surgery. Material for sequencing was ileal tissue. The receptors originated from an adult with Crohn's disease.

Here the CDR3 DNA reads TGTGCCAGCAGGGGACCGGGACAGGGCCAAAATTCACGTAATTCACCCCTCCACTTT. Residues: CASRGPGQGQNSRNSPLHF. The rearrangement uses TRBV2 and TRBJ1-6, with 9 bases identical to TRBD1. The germline V gene encodes CDR1 SNHLY and CDR2 FYNNEI. The CDR3 sequence is 19 residues long. Trimming cost V 6 bases and J 6 bases; bases outside gene matches: 18. The whole variable domain, remainder taken from reference TRBV2 and TRBJ1-6, is EPEVTQTPSHQVTQMGQEVILRCVPISNHLYFYWYRQILGQKVEFLVSFYNNEISEKSEIFDDQFSVERPDGSNFTLKIRSTKLEDSAMYFCASRGPGQGQNSRNSPLHFGNGTRLTVT.

CDR3 protein: CASSPQGLRVEQYF. The CDR3 DNA follows: TGTGCCAGCTCACCACAGGGACTACGTGTCGAGCAGTACTTC. The chain couples TRBV18 to TRBJ2-7; 7 nucleotides align to TRBD2. This CDR3 contains 14 residues. Trimming removed 1 base from V and 6 bases from J; junction bases left unmatched: 6. CDR1 is KGHSH, CDR2 LQKENI, per germline.

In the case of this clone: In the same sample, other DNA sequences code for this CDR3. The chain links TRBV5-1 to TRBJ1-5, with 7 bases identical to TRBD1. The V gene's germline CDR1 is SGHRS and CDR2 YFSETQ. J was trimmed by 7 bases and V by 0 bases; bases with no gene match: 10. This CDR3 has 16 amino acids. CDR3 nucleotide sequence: TGCGCCAGCAGCTTGGGAGACCGACAGGGAGGACAGCCCCAGCATTTT. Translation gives CASSLGDRQGGQPQHF.

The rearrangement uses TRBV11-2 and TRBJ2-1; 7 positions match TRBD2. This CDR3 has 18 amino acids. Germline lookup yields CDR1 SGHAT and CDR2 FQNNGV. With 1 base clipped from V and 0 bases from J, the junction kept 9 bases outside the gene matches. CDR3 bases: TGTGCCAGCAGCTTAGTTTTCGGGACGGGGGGCTCCTACAATGAGCAGTTCTTC. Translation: CASSLVFGTGGSYNEQFF.

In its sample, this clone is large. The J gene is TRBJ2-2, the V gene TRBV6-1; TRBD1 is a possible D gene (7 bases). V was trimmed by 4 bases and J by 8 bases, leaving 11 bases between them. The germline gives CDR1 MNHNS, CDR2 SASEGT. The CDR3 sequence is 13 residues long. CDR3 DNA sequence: TGTGCCAGCAGTGTGACAGGGAGGGGGGAGCTGTTTTTT. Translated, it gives CASSVTGRGELFF.

CDR3 in DNA: TGCGCCAGCAGCGCTACGGGGGGCGTCTATCGATCCTATGGCTACACCTTC. Translation: CASSATGGVYRSYGYTF. V usage is TRBV5-1 and J usage is TRBJ1-2, with a possible D match to TRBD1 (6 bases). Germline CDR1 is SGHRS and CDR2 is YFSETQ. This CDR3 comprises 17 residues. Trimming cost V 4 bases and J 4 bases, with 23 bases left between them.

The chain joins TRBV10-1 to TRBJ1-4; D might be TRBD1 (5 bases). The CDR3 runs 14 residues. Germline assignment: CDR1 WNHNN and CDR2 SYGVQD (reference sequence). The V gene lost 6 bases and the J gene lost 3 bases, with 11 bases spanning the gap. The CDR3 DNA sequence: TGCGCCAGCAGGGATTCGGGGGCTAATGAAAAACTGTTTTTT. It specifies CASRDSGANEKLFF.

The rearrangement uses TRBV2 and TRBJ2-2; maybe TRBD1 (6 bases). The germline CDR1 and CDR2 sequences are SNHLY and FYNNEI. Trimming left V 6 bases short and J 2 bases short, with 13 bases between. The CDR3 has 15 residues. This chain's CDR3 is CASSLLGGNTGELFF. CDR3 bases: TGTGCCAGCAGCCTCTTAGGGGGAAACACCGGGGAGCTGTTTTTT.

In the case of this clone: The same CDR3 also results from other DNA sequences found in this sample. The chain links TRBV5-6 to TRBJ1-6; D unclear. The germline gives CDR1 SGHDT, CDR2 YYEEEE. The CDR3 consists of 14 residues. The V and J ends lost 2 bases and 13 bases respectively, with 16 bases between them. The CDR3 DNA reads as TGTGCCAGCAGCTTACTGGCGGGAAAATCCCCCCTCCACTTT. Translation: CASSLLAGKSPLHF. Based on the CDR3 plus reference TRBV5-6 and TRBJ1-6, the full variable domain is DAGVTQSPTHLIKTRGQQVTLRCSPKSGHDTVSWYQQALGQGPQFIFQYYEEEERQRGNFPDRFSGHQFPNYSSELNVNALLLGDSALYLCASSLLAGKSPLHFGNGTRLTVT.

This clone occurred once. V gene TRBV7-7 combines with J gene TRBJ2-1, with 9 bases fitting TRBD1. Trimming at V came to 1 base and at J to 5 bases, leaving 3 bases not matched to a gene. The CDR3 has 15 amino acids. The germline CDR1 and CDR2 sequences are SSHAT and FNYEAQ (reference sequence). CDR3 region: CASSLVGQGDNEQFF. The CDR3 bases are TGTGCCAGCAGCTTAGTGGGACAGGGCGACAATGAGCAGTTCTTC.

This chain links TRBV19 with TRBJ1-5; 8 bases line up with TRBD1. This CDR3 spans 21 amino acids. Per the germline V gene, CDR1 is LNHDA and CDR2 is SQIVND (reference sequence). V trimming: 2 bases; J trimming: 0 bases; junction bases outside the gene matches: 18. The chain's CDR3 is CASSIRRGAGGVEGSNQPQHF. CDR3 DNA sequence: TGTGCCAGTAGTATACGGCGTGGGGCAGGGGGCGTCGAGGGTAGCAATCAGCCCCAGCATTTT.

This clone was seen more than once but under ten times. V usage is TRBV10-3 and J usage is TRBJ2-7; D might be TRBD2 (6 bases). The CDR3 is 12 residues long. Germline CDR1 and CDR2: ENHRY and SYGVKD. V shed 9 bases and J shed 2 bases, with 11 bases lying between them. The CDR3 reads CAMGGGPYEQYF. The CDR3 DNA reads TGTGCCATGGGGGGAGGCCCCTACGAGCAGTACTTC.

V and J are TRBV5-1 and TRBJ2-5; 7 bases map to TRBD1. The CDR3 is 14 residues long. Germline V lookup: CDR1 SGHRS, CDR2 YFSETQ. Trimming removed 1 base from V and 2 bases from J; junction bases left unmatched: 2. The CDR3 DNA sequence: TGCGCCAGCAGCTTGATGGGACAGCAAGAGACCCAGTACTTC. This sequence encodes CASSLMGQQETQYF.

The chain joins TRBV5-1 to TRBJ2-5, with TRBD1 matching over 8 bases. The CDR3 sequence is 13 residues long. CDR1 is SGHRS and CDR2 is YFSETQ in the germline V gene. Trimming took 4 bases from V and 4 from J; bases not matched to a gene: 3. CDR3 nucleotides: TGCGCCAGCAGCCAGGGGGCGCGAGAGACCCAGTACTTC. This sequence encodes CASSQGARETQYF.

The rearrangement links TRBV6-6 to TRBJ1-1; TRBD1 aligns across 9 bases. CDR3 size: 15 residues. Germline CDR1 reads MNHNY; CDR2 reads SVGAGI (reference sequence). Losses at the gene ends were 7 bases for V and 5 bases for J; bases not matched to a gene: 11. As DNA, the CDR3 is TGTGCCAGCAACGTAAGCCCGGGACAGGGAACTGAAGCTTTCTTT. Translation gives CASNVSPGQGTEAFF.

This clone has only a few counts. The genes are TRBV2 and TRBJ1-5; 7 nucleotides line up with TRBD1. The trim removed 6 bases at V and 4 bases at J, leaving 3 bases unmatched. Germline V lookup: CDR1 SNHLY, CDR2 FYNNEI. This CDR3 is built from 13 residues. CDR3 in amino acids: CASRRTGNQPQHF. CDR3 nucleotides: TGTGCCAGCAGAAGGACAGGAAATCAGCCCCAGCATTTT. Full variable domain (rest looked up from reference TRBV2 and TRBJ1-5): EPEVTQTPSHQVTQMGQEVILRCVPISNHLYFYWYRQILGQKVEFLVSFYNNEISEKSEIFDDQFSVERPDGSNFTLKIRSTKLEDSAMYFCASRRTGNQPQHFGDGTRLSIL.

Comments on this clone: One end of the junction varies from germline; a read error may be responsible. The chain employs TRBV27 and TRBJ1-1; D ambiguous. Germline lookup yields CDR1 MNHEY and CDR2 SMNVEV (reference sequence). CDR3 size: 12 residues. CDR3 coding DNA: TGTGCCAGCAGTTTATGGGGAGGCCATCCAGTCTTT. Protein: CASSLWGGHPVF.